This is a list of T cell receptor beta chains from one sample in a study of beta chain features in type 1 diabetes. The table came from immunoSEQ multiplex PCR; TCRdb's copy has only in-frame clones and leaves some out. In the table there are about 240,000 clones, over 11% of which are singletons. The sample comprised naive CD4+ T cells from blood. Every receptor here comes from a man aged 30-40 years with type 1 diabetes. The CDR3 runs from the conserved cysteine through the conserved F or W. The D gene is left open where the match is weak. Rows may omit the clone size; those that give it use once, few, many or a size class.

v_call: TRBV27
d_call: -
j_call: TRBJ2-2
clone_size: -
cdr3_aa: CASSLFVTGELFF
cdr3_nt: TGTGCCAGCAGTTTATTCGTCACCGGGGAGCTGTTTTTT

v_call: TRBV7-9
d_call: -
j_call: TRBJ1-1
clone_size: -
cdr3_aa: CASSLTGNTEAFF
cdr3_nt: TGTGCCAGCAGCTTGACAGGGAACACTGAAGCTTTCTTT

v_call: TRBV25-1
d_call: -
j_call: TRBJ1-1
clone_size: -
cdr3_aa: CASSEVGGGTEAFF
cdr3_nt: TGTGCCAGCAGCGAAGTAGGGGGGGGGACTGAAGCTTTCTTT

v_call: TRBV5-6
d_call: -
j_call: TRBJ2-7
clone_size: -
cdr3_aa: CASSLSPGPYEQYF
cdr3_nt: TGTGCCAGCAGCTTGTCCCCAGGGCCCTACGAGCAGTACTTC

v_call: TRBV30
d_call: -
j_call: TRBJ1-4
clone_size: -
cdr3_aa: CAWTGYRNEKLFF
cdr3_nt: TGTGCCTGGACAGGGTACCGTAATGAAAAACTGTTTTTT

v_call: TRBV19
d_call: TRBD2
j_call: TRBJ2-7
clone_size: -
cdr3_aa: CASSQLAGGEQYF
cdr3_nt: TGTGCCAGTAGCCAACTAGCGGGCGGGGAGCAGTACTTC

v_call: TRBV7-9
d_call: -
j_call: TRBJ1-5
clone_size: few
cdr3_aa: CASSLAGGSNQPQHF
cdr3_nt: TGTGCCAGCAGCTTGGCTGGAGGGAGCAATCAGCCCCAGCATTTT

v_call: TRBV25-1
d_call: -
j_call: TRBJ1-5
clone_size: -
cdr3_aa: CASSEIPGGPQHF
cdr3_nt: TGTGCCAGCAGTGAAATCCCGGGAGGGCCCCAGCATTTT

v_call: TRBV5-1
d_call: -
j_call: TRBJ1-1
clone_size: few
cdr3_aa: CASSLGQLIANTEAFF
cdr3_nt: TGCGCCAGCAGCTTGGGACAGCTTATCGCGAACACTGAAGCTTTCTTT

v_call: TRBV6-6
d_call: TRBD1
j_call: TRBJ1-1
clone_size: few
cdr3_aa: CASSRLTGGTEAFF
cdr3_nt: TGTGCCAGCAGTAGACTTACAGGGGGCACTGAAGCTTTCTTT

v_call: TRBV4-2
d_call: -
j_call: TRBJ2-7
clone_size: -
cdr3_aa: CASSQDPPTSNEQYF
cdr3_nt: TGTGCCAGCAGCCAAGATCCCCCTACTAGCAACGAGCAGTACTTC

v_call: TRBV11-2
d_call: TRBD1
j_call: TRBJ1-1
clone_size: -
cdr3_aa: CASSSTGGNTEAFF
cdr3_nt: TGTGCCAGCAGCTCGACAGGGGGGAACACTGAAGCTTTCTTT

v_call: TRBV7-9
d_call: TRBD2
j_call: TRBJ2-2
clone_size: -
cdr3_aa: CASSFTSGGTGELFF
cdr3_nt: TGTGCCAGCAGCTTTACTAGCGGGGGCACCGGGGAGCTGTTTTTT

v_call: TRBV25-1
d_call: -
j_call: TRBJ2-7
clone_size: few
cdr3_aa: CASRGGAVKYF
cdr3_nt: TGTGCCAGCAGGGGTGGGGCCGTGAAGTACTTC

v_call: TRBV12-5
d_call: TRBD1
j_call: TRBJ1-5
clone_size: -
cdr3_aa: CASAGTGGNQPQHF
cdr3_nt: TGTGCTAGTGCCGGGACAGGGGGCAATCAGCCCCAGCATTTT

v_call: TRBV19
d_call: TRBD1
j_call: TRBJ1-2
clone_size: -
cdr3_aa: CASSPPSTGREGGYTF
cdr3_nt: TGTGCCAGTAGTCCTCCCTCGACAGGGCGGGAGGGTGGCTACACCTTC

v_call: TRBV7-9
d_call: TRBD1
j_call: TRBJ2-7
clone_size: -
cdr3_aa: CASSFGTASYEQYF
cdr3_nt: TGTGCCAGCAGCTTTGGGACAGCTTCCTACGAGCAGTACTTC

v_call: TRBV5-4
d_call: TRBD1
j_call: TRBJ2-5
clone_size: -
cdr3_aa: CASSPGQGLETQYF
cdr3_nt: TGTGCCAGCAGCCCGGGACAGGGATTGGAGACCCAGTACTTC

v_call: TRBV29-1
d_call: TRBD1
j_call: TRBJ2-7
clone_size: few
cdr3_aa: CSVGQSYEQYF
cdr3_nt: TGCAGCGTGGGACAGTCCTACGAGCAGTACTTC

v_call: TRBV19
d_call: TRBD1
j_call: TRBJ2-7
clone_size: few
cdr3_aa: CASSKGQGASYEQYF
cdr3_nt: TGTGCCAGTAGTAAGGGACAGGGGGCCTCCTACGAGCAGTACTTC

v_call: TRBV2
d_call: -
j_call: TRBJ2-5
clone_size: -
cdr3_aa: CASIRAGRAQYF
cdr3_nt: TGTGCCAGCATTCGGGCCGGCAGGGCCCAGTACTTC

v_call: TRBV5-1
d_call: TRBD2
j_call: TRBJ2-5
clone_size: -
cdr3_aa: CASSFSGEETQYF
cdr3_nt: TGCGCCAGCAGCTTTAGCGGGGAAGAGACCCAGTACTTC

v_call: TRBV13
d_call: TRBD2
j_call: TRBJ2-7
clone_size: -
cdr3_aa: CASSSAASGASGYEQYF
cdr3_nt: TGTGCCAGCAGCTCTGCCGCTAGCGGGGCTTCAGGCTACGAGCAGTACTTC

v_call: TRBV11-3
d_call: TRBD2
j_call: TRBJ2-3
clone_size: -
cdr3_aa: CASSLGPSGTADTQYF
cdr3_nt: TGTGCCAGCAGCTTAGGCCCTAGCGGGACCGCAGATACGCAGTATTTT

v_call: TRBV23-1
d_call: -
j_call: TRBJ2-7
clone_size: many
cdr3_aa: CASSRPGGEQYF
cdr3_nt: TGCGCCAGCAGTCGTCCCGGGGGTGAGCAGTACTTC

v_call: TRBV27
d_call: TRBD1
j_call: TRBJ1-2
clone_size: -
cdr3_aa: CASRLDREDYGYTF
cdr3_nt: TGTGCCAGCAGACTGGACAGGGAAGACTATGGCTACACCTTC

v_call: TRBV5-1
d_call: -
j_call: TRBJ2-3
clone_size: -
cdr3_aa: CASSPLRVVDTQYF
cdr3_nt: TGCGCCAGCAGCCCGCTGCGGGTAGTAGATACGCAGTATTTT

v_call: TRBV7-9
d_call: TRBD1
j_call: TRBJ2-7
clone_size: -
cdr3_aa: CASSPGTGGGYEQYF
cdr3_nt: TGTGCCAGCAGCCCGGGGACAGGGGGCGGCTACGAGCAGTACTTC

v_call: TRBV25-1
d_call: TRBD1
j_call: TRBJ1-5
clone_size: few
cdr3_aa: CASRGQGNQPQHF
cdr3_nt: TGTGCCAGCAGGGGACAGGGGAATCAGCCCCAGCATTTT

v_call: TRBV12-5
d_call: -
j_call: TRBJ2-3
clone_size: few
cdr3_aa: CASGLVLASASTDTQYF
cdr3_nt: TGTGCTAGTGGTTTGGTCCTGGCTAGCGCTAGCACAGATACGCAGTATTTT

v_call: TRBV9
d_call: TRBD2
j_call: TRBJ2-3
clone_size: once
cdr3_aa: CASSPTWTSGVADTQYF
cdr3_nt: TGTGCCAGCAGCCCGACCTGGACTAGCGGGGTGGCAGATACGCAGTATTTT

v_call: TRBV9
d_call: TRBD2
j_call: TRBJ2-1
clone_size: -
cdr3_aa: CASSSFSGRASDEQFF
cdr3_nt: TGTGCCAGCAGCTCATTTAGCGGGAGGGCCTCGGATGAGCAGTTCTTC

v_call: TRBV19
d_call: TRBD1
j_call: TRBJ1-5
clone_size: -
cdr3_aa: CASSIGGQVLNQPQHF
cdr3_nt: TGTGCCAGTAGTATAGGAGGACAGGTCCTTAATCAGCCCCAGCATTTT

v_call: TRBV5-1
d_call: TRBD2
j_call: TRBJ2-1
clone_size: -
cdr3_aa: CASSFRTSGSLSEQFF
cdr3_nt: TGCGCCAGCAGCTTCAGGACTAGCGGGAGCCTAAGTGAGCAGTTCTTC

v_call: TRBV15
d_call: -
j_call: TRBJ2-5
clone_size: -
cdr3_aa: CATSRSLTGGQETQYF
cdr3_nt: TGTGCCACCAGCAGGTCCCTTACGGGGGGCCAGGAGACCCAGTACTTC

v_call: TRBV11-2
d_call: -
j_call: TRBJ1-2
clone_size: -
cdr3_aa: CASSLVWQDYGYTF
cdr3_nt: TGTGCCAGCAGCTTAGTATGGCAGGACTATGGCTACACCTTC

v_call: TRBV28
d_call: -
j_call: TRBJ1-4
clone_size: few
cdr3_aa: CASSSTGTTTNEKLFF
cdr3_nt: TGTGCCAGCAGTTCAACCGGGACAACAACTAATGAAAAACTGTTTTTT

v_call: TRBV7-9
d_call: TRBD1
j_call: TRBJ2-1
clone_size: -
cdr3_aa: CASSSDRGEQFF
cdr3_nt: TGTGCCAGCAGCTCGGACAGGGGCGAGCAGTTCTTC

v_call: TRBV9
d_call: -
j_call: TRBJ2-6
clone_size: -
cdr3_aa: CASSVGSGIRANVLTF
cdr3_nt: TGTGCCAGCAGCGTAGGTAGCGGCATTCGGGCCAACGTCCTGACTTTC

v_call: TRBV4-1
d_call: TRBD2
j_call: TRBJ2-5
clone_size: few
cdr3_aa: CASSQDRAGGMETQYF
cdr3_nt: TGCGCCAGCAGCCAAGATCGAGCGGGGGGCATGGAGACCCAGTACTTC

v_call: TRBV6-5
d_call: -
j_call: TRBJ1-1
clone_size: -
cdr3_aa: CASSYGEGTEAFF
cdr3_nt: TGTGCCAGCAGTTACGGGGAGGGAACTGAAGCTTTCTTT

v_call: TRBV2
d_call: -
j_call: TRBJ2-7
clone_size: few
cdr3_aa: CASSEDRGFFF
cdr3_nt: TGTGCCAGCAGTGAAGACCGCGGCTTTTTCTTC

v_call: TRBV7-6
d_call: TRBD1
j_call: TRBJ1-4
clone_size: few
cdr3_aa: CASSRGQGGEKLFF
cdr3_nt: TGTGCCAGCAGCCGAGGACAGGGTGGGGAAAAACTGTTTTTT

v_call: TRBV5-1
d_call: -
j_call: TRBJ2-6
clone_size: few
cdr3_aa: CASSLAYRLTSGANVLTF
cdr3_nt: TGCGCCAGCAGCTTGGCCTACCGACTCACCTCTGGGGCCAACGTCCTGACTTTC

v_call: TRBV7-8
d_call: -
j_call: TRBJ2-6
clone_size: few
cdr3_aa: CASSLGTGGSRANVLTF
cdr3_nt: TGTGCCAGCAGCTTAGGGACAGGAGGGTCCCGGGCCAACGTCCTGACTTTC

v_call: TRBV19
d_call: TRBD1
j_call: TRBJ1-1
clone_size: -
cdr3_aa: CASSIGQGVAEAFF
cdr3_nt: TGTGCCAGTAGTATCGGACAGGGGGTGGCTGAAGCTTTCTTT

v_call: TRBV19
d_call: -
j_call: TRBJ2-3
clone_size: few
cdr3_aa: CASRLEDTQYF
cdr3_nt: TGTGCCAGTAGGTTAGAAGATACGCAGTATTTT

v_call: TRBV29-1
d_call: TRBD2
j_call: TRBJ2-1
clone_size: -
cdr3_aa: CSTGEVAGVDEQFF
cdr3_nt: TGCAGCACCGGGGAGGTGGCGGGAGTCGATGAGCAGTTCTTC